This T cell receptor (beta chain) came from a study of regulatory T cells in long-lasting Graves disease. The time point is: newly diagnosed GD, antithyroid drugs for less than 3 months. Generation of the TCR library employed RNA extracted from PBMCs. Whole-study results and caveats: There were preferences for TRBV28, TRBJ1-2 and TRBJ2-5 in persistent disease.

At least ten counts were recorded for this clonotype. What it recognizes is unknown. Construction of TCR beta libraries relied on iRepertoire HTBI primers and on Arm-PCR targeting CDR3 regions. TCRdb re-called the multiplex PCR reads through MiXCR, storing one row per CDR3 protein. Here the sample spans roughly 430,000 distinct CDR3 sequences, 15% to 20% being singletons. Germline V gene lookup returns CDR1 LGHDT and CDR2 YNNKEL (reference sequence). V was pared by 4 bases and J by 12 bases, with 9 bases of the junction left unmatched. The CDR3 totals 13 residues. These data also formed part of another study, on T cells in Graves' hyperthyroidism and ophthalmopathy. From that study: The HTBI primer set served for first-round RT-PCR of the TCR CDR3.

This sequence joins TRBV3-1 and TRBJ2-7, with 10 bases that match TRBD2. The clonotype comes from a woman under 40 with Graves disease. Sequencing was performed on peripheral blood mononuclear cells (PBMCs), taken at new diagnosis, from a patient treated with antithyroid drugs. DNA of the CDR3: TGTGCCAGCAGCCCGCCGGGACTAGCGTCTCCGTACTTC. Protein product: CASSPPGLASPYF.